Each of the 2 T cell receptor beta chains below was sequenced from the same sample in a study of T cells after yellow fever vaccination (dated by TCRdb to about 2019). Sample treatment or condition, as interpreted from the label and publication: live attenuated yellow fever vaccine strain. The library relied on 5' RACE. TCRdb lists the instrument as Illumina NovaSeq 6000. TCRdb ran its own pipeline on the public reads, namely fastp trimming at Q25 and MiXCR clone calling, and kept in-frame beta chains. Identical CDR3 proteins give one entry, which carries the most common genes and DNA. For this sample there are some 290,000 distinct CDR3 sequences; 9.5% to 12% appear just once. Under 4% of the sample lies in the top ten. This specimen consisted of CD4+ T cells sorted from PBMCs, obtained 45 days after the yellow fever booster vaccination. These receptors all come from a man between 18 and 29 years old who received the YFV17D yellow fever vaccine.

The chain couples TRBV2 to TRBJ1-2; D uncertain. Germline CDR1 is SNHLY and CDR2 is FYNNEI. The CDR3 extends over 12 amino acids. Between the trimmed V and J ends, which lost 11 bases and 4 bases, there was a span of 14 bases. CDR3 protein: CAGCEDGYGYTF. The CDR3 nucleotides read TGTGCCGGATGCGAGGACGGCTATGGCTACACCTTC.

This clonotype was seen a handful of times. This chain links TRBV12-3 or TRBV12-4 with TRBJ2-1, with TRBD1 identical over 8 bases. The CDR3 is 15 residues long. The junction had 7 bases not matched to a gene; V was cut back by 7 bases and J by 2 bases. The CDR3 DNA follows: TGTGCCAGCAACAGGGACAGGTCAACCTACAATGAGCAGTTCTTC. Translation gives CASNRDRSTYNEQFF.